Below are 17 T cell receptor beta chains sequenced from a single sample in a study of regulatory T cells in long-lasting Graves disease. With iRepertoire HTBI primers and Arm-PCR of CDR3 regions, TCR beta libraries were built. MiXCR, applied by TCRdb to the multiplex PCR reads, yields one record per CDR3 protein. The sample has approximately 400,000 distinct CDR3 sequences; 20% to 25% are singletons. Time point given: persistent/refractory GD, antithyroid drugs over 5 years with positive TRAb. PBMC-extracted RNA yielded the TCR library. The starting material was peripheral blood mononuclear cells (PBMCs), obtained when the disease was refractory, from a patient treated with antithyroid drugs. Source of these receptors: a female donor with Graves disease.

The chain joins TRBV6-6 to TRBJ1-6; the match to TRBD1 covers 8 bases. The CDR3 totals 15 residues. Per the germline V gene, CDR1 is MNHNY and CDR2 is SVGAGI (reference sequence). J gave up 8 bases and V 0 bases, and 3 bases lay outside the gene matches. CDR3 coding DNA: TGTGCCAGCAGTTACTCGAGACAGGGGTATTCACCCCTCCACTTT. Translating gives CASSYSRQGYSPLHF.

This clonotype was counted only a few times. CDR3 sequence: CASSPLDSSYEQYF. The CDR3 coding sequence is TGCGCCAGCAGCCCCCTCGACAGTTCCTACGAGCAGTACTTC. This chain connects TRBV5-1 to TRBJ2-7; weak D call: TRBD1 (5 bases). With 4 bases removed from V and 1 base from J, the gap between germline ends came to 12 bases. The CDR3 is made up of 14 amino acids. Germline V lookup: CDR1 SGHRS, CDR2 YFSETQ.

In this sample, this clonotype turned up a few times. The chain joins TRBV10-3 to TRBJ2-7, with a weak D call TRBD2 (6 bases). The germline CDR1 and CDR2 sequences are ENHRY and SYGVKD. This CDR3 contains 14 residues. Trimming left V 11 bases short and J 5 bases short, with 22 bases between. DNA of the CDR3: TGTGCCGCACGAGGGACTGGAGAATTGAACGAGCAGTACTTC. This codes for CAARGTGELNEQYF.

The CDR3 loop reads CASSRPGTANEKLFF. In DNA form, the CDR3 reads TGTGCCAGCAGCAGGCCCGGGACGGCTAATGAAAAACTGTTTTTT. V and J are TRBV6-1 and TRBJ1-4, with D possibly matching TRBD1 (5 bases). CDR3 length: 15 residues. Germline CDR1 and CDR2: MNHNS and SASEGT. Trimming left V 6 bases short and J 3 bases short, with 14 bases between.

The chain has TRBV3-1 and TRBJ1-5; perhaps TRBD1 as D (6 bases). The CDR3 sequence is 15 residues long. Trimming cost V 3 bases and J 4 bases, with 13 bases left between them. The germline CDR1 and CDR2 sequences are LGHDT and YNNKEL (reference sequence). The CDR3 region has the DNA TGTGCCAGCAGCCATTCCAGGGGAATGAATCAGCCCCAGCATTTT. Its protein product is CASSHSRGMNQPQHF.

The chain joins TRBV7-9 to TRBJ2-7; 14 nucleotides agree with TRBD2. J gave up 7 bases and V 4 bases, and 9 bases lay outside the gene matches. Germline values: CDR1 SEHNR, CDR2 FQNEAQ (reference sequence). This CDR3 region has 16 residues. The CDR3 nucleotides are TGTGCCAGCAGCTCCGGCGGGACTAGCGGGAGTGAAGAGCAGTACTTC. Residues: CASSSGGTSGSEEQYF. Full variable domain (missing parts from reference TRBV7-9 and TRBJ2-7): DTGVSQNPRHKITKRGQNVTFRCDPISEHNRLYWYRQTLGQGPEFLTYFQNEAQLEKSRLLSDRFSAERPKGSFSTLEIQRTEQGDSAMYLCASSSGGTSGSEEQYFGPGTRLTVT.

As concerns this clonotype: At one of its ends the junction is not consistent with the germline gene, which may arise from a read error. DNA for the CDR3: TGCGCCAGCAGCTTGGAACAGAGCTATAAGTCACCCCTCCACTTT. As protein: CASSLEQSYKSPLHF. The J gene is TRBJ1-6, the V gene TRBV5-1; no reliable D call. The CDR3 runs to 15 residues. The V gene's germline CDR1 is SGHRS and CDR2 YFSETQ.

This clonotype was counted ten times or more. The chain couples TRBV6-1 to TRBJ2-5, with TRBD2 matching 9 bases. The CDR3 has 15 amino acids. Germline-derived CDR1 and CDR2 are MNHNS and SASEGT. V dropped 0 bases and J dropped 6; count of bases not matched to a gene: 5. The DNA for the CDR3 is TGTGCCAGCAGTGAAGCCATTGGACTAGCGCAGACCCAGTACTTC. Amino acids: CASSEAIGLAQTQYF.

The chain is built from TRBV20-1 and TRBJ2-2; D gene ambiguous. The CDR3 consists of 14 residues. Trimming removed 2 bases at V and 0 bases at J, with 7 bases between. The germline V gene has CDR1 DFQATT and CDR2 SNEGSKA (reference sequence). CDR3 bases: TGCAGTGCTAGAACTTCGACGAACACCGGGGAGCTGTTTTTT. It specifies CSARTSTNTGELFF.

This chain connects TRBV30 to TRBJ1-1; D is undetermined. This CDR3 contains 14 residues. Germline loops: CDR1 GTSNPN, CDR2 SVGIG (reference sequence). V shed 2 bases and J shed 6 bases, with 16 bases lying between them. CDR3 amino acids: CAWSPGVSSAEAFF. The CDR3 DNA sequence: TGTGCCTGGAGTCCCGGGGTCTCCTCTGCTGAAGCTTTCTTT.

This clonotype has just a few counts. The rearrangement uses TRBV5-6 and TRBJ1-2; 7 bases fit TRBD1. Germline V gives CDR1 SGHDT, CDR2 YYEEEE. The CDR3 extends over 13 amino acids. V lost 3 bases and J lost 4; bases outside the gene matches: 3. CDR3: CASSYRDSYGYTF. The CDR3 DNA is TGTGCCAGCAGCTACCGGGACAGCTATGGCTACACCTTC. The full variable domain, in which reference TRBV5-6 and TRBJ1-2 provide the parts outside the CDR3, is DAGVTQSPTHLIKTRGQQVTLRCSPKSGHDTVSWYQQALGQGPQFIFQYYEEEERQRGNFPDRFSGHQFPNYSSELNVNALLLGDSALYLCASSYRDSYGYTFGSGTRLTVV.

The V call is TRBV6-2 or TRBV6-3, the J call TRBJ1-5; TRBD1 aligns across 8 bases. CDR1 is MNHEY, CDR2 SVGEGT, per germline. This CDR3 region has 16 residues. V trimming: 4 bases; J trimming: 6 bases; junction bases outside the gene matches: 11. The chain's CDR3 is CASSSVSQGAAQPQHF. CDR3 DNA sequence: TGTGCCAGCAGTTCCGTGTCCCAGGGGGCTGCTCAGCCCCAGCATTTT.

This clonotype was seen repeatedly, ten times or more. The chain is built from TRBV19 and TRBJ2-7, with TRBD2 matching 16 bases. CDR1 and CDR2 from the germline V gene are LNHDA and SQIVND (reference sequence). CDR3 length equals 18 residues. Germline trimming cut 5 bases from V and 6 bases from J; bases unmatched to any gene: 13. The CDR3 DNA follows: TGTGCCAGTAGTGTCACTCCCGGGACTAGCGGGAGGGCCAGCGAGCAGTACTTC. Translating it yields CASSVTPGTSGRASEQYF.

This clonotype was detected a few times. The J gene is TRBJ1-6, the V gene TRBV28, with TRBD1 as a possible D gene (5 bases). The CDR3 has 16 residues. Germline V gene sequence: CDR1 MDHEN, CDR2 SYDVKM. Trimming pared 1 base from V and 4 bases from J, leaving 11 bases between. The CDR3 region is CASSLYPGPYNSPLHF. The CDR3 bases are TGTGCCAGCAGTTTATATCCGGGGCCATATAATTCACCCCTCCACTTT.

The rearrangement links TRBV6-1 to TRBJ1-5; D perhaps matches TRBD1 (5 bases). The V gene's germline CDR1 is MNHNS and CDR2 SASEGT. The CDR3 consists of 16 residues. Trimming took off 4 bases at V and 5 bases at J, with 18 bases between the two ends. The CDR3 region is CASSVLAARGDQPQHF. CDR3 nucleotide sequence: TGTGCCAGCAGTGTCCTGGCAGCGAGGGGAGATCAGCCCCAGCATTTT.

This clonotype was seen once. Relative to the germline gene, one junction end is altered; a read error may explain this. The rearrangement joins TRBV7-7 to TRBJ2-5; no reliable D call. The CDR3 contains 13 residues. From germline, CDR1 is SSHAT and CDR2 FNYEAQ (reference sequence). The CDR3 loop reads CASSPGYPETQYF. DNA for the CDR3: TGTGCTAGCAGCCCTGGGTACCCAGAGACCCAGTACTTC.

This clonotype showed up many times. The V gene is TRBV29-1, the J gene TRBJ2-5, with D maybe TRBD2 (5 bases). This CDR3 is 14 amino acids long. Trimming removed 4 bases at V and 1 base at J, with 13 bases between. Germline V gives CDR1 SQVTM, CDR2 ANQGSEA. The CDR3, as DNA: TGCAGCGTTGGACAACGGAGGTTCCAAGAGACCCAGTACTTC. It encodes CSVGQRRFQETQYF.